The T cell receptor beta chain described here comes from a study of shared clonotypes between healthy human individuals (dated by TCRdb to about 2020). Background on the whole study: A couple of women and a few men aged 18 to 49 years were included in the cohort. Leukapheresis yielded between about 0.85 and 9 billion PBMCs per donor. The study deeply sequenced blood TCR repertoires of five healthy adults to estimate repertoire size and the extent of clonotype sharing between individuals. Different laboratories and diverse techniques were used to prepare libraries and sequence TCR repertoires, to increase sequencing depth and limit assay-specific biases. For each donor, CD4 naive and CD4 memory were each given three plates, CD8 naive was given two plates, and CD8 memory was given one plate. General study outcomes and caveats: Higher generation probabilities were observed for clonotypes shared by all four sorted-subset donors than for non-shared clonotypes. Sampling was restricted to blood, and TCR repertoires in tissue are likely to differ from TCR repertoires in blood. Across several donors, around 5% of naive CD4, approximately 4% of naive CD8, 2.3% of memory CD4, and approximately 0.42% of memory CD8 clonotypes were shared. Larger estimated clonotype richness was generally found for naive subsets than for memory subsets. Because the study included a small number of donors, the genetic and exposure-history diversity represented was limited. Pairwise subsampling led to the expectation that sequencing depth would affect the degree of clonotype sharing among donors. Incomplete sequencing was indicated by rarefaction of sorted-subset datasets, despite the large sequencing depth.

A note on this clone: Its recognized antigen is unknown. Per-nucleotide qualities are absent, and no much larger clonotype sits a single base away.

Using the deep immunoSEQ assay, multiplex PCR amplified TCR CDR3 regions from genomic DNA. Extracted genomic DNA from each cell subset was distributed evenly across all wells of several immunoSEQ 96-well plates, and each plate was treated as a replicate. For sorted subsets, 150 to 250 ng genomic DNA, equal to 25,000 to 35,000 T cell genomes, was loaded into each replicate PCR. The purified libraries were quantified using a Qubit 3.0 fluorometer, sized with a Bioanalyzer 2100, and then quantified again using the KAPA Library Quantification kit. Every immunoSEQ 96-well plate was sequenced on a separate single-read 150-cycle Illumina NextSeq 550 flow cell. Turning to the authors' computational methods: Because the immunoSEQ output held only junctional sequences and lacked quality scores, the filtering could not match the filtering applied to full-length reads. Sequences were annotated with PyIR, a Python wrapper for IgBLAST v1.9, and V/J genes and CDR3 were assigned using IMGT germline references. Any read was removed if the V/J assignment was weak (E-value above 1e-6), the CDR3 was missing, or the read contained stop codons, out-of-frame junctions, or ambiguous translated residues. A V3J clonotype was defined by an identical inferred V gene, J gene, and CDR3 amino acid sequence. Percentage overlap between repertoires was calculated by dividing the number of shared unique clonotypes by the size of the smaller repertoire. Richness of each repertoire was evaluated using RTK rarefaction, the Chao1 estimator, and Recon v2.1 estimates of unobserved clonotypes. Generation probabilities were computed with OLGA for all TCRbeta clonotypes obtained by the gDNA method from four donors. TCRdb holds this immuneACCESS table with in-frame rearrangements only. Some clones are missing; in checked studies, unresolved V genes explain under half, and the rest has no known cause. Clone size and the V and J calls come from that table; the DNA yielded D and trimming. The sample contains 2 million to 2.5 million clones, around 95% of them found a single time. The top ten constitute roughly 0.13% of the sample.

Healthy HIV-negative adults with no recently reported acute infections or vaccinations were included as donors. All donors were Caucasian adults living in Nashville, Tennessee, USA. CD4+ T cells were enriched by magnetic negative selection; naive cells were then positively selected on CD45RA, and the negative fraction formed the memory subset. Blood was obtained by leukapheresis, after which PBMCs were separated by Ficoll-Histopaque density gradient centrifugation and cryopreserved in liquid nitrogen vapor phase. Analytical flow cytometry was used to check the purity and quantity of every magnetically sorted T cell population. Each sorted fraction had its genomic DNA isolated and then quantified by UV absorbance on a Nanodrop 2000c. The sequence came from a man younger than 35 in good health. The material sequenced was naive CD4+ T cells sorted from blood. Interpreted using the paper, the cell subset or site label stands for: CD45RA+ positively selected.

The CDR3 protein sequence reads: CASSLGSGGPMETQYF. The nucleotide sequence reads as follows: TGCGCCAGCAGCTTGGGCTCGGGGGGGCCAATGGAGACCCAGTACTTC. The sequence is built from TRBV5-1 and TRBJ2-5, and TRBD2 aligns with 8 junction nucleotides. The germline V gene supplies CDR1 SGHRS and CDR2 YFSETQ. The CDR3 covers 16 residues, taking in both the cysteine and the phenylalanine. Solely the CDR3 DNA is kept, with 48 bases framed from the first base. Clipping removes 0 bases from V and 5 bases from J, with 9 as the unmatched junction base count.